Included here is one T cell receptor beta chain sequence, with context. No antigen is known for it. A J-beta primer mix and a sample-barcoded 5' primer were used in a second PCR of about 7 to 12 cycles. From the 5' RACE reads, TCRdb called clonotypes with MiXCR, one entry per CDR3 protein. Of some 1.7 million distinct CDR3 sequences listed, about 30% are singletons. These data originate in a study of blood T cells in healthy people across ages. Overall study findings and caveats: For the donors, CMV status was unknown and possibly confounded expanded clonotype changes. Older age went with lower TCR beta diversity per million T cells, in a roughly linear way. It was the long-lived donors that had more naive CD4+ cells and higher diversity than aged donors.

V lost 1 base, J lost 0 bases, and 10 bases lay in between. This CDR3 is built from 16 residues. Germline V lookup: CDR1 SNHLY, CDR2 FYNNEI. Sequencing input: blood. The receptor's source is a woman aged 25 to 39 in good health. The chain recombines TRBV2 with TRBJ2-1; D uncertain. The DNA for the CDR3 is TGTGCCAGCAGTGAAGTCCGTTTGAGCTCCTACAATGAGCAGTTCTTC. Its translation: CASSEVRLSSYNEQFF.